Following are 9 T cell receptor beta chains from one sample sequenced in a study of OX40 agonist ivuxolimab in advanced cancers. Clones were read by immunoSEQ multiplex PCR, and TCRdb kept only the in-frame ones, dropping some. The table records 45,000 to 50,000 clones, around 90% of them present only once. Sequenced material: CD4+ or CD8+ T cells sorted from blood, taken in a trial of the OX40 agonist ivuxolimab. All receptors come from an adult with an advanced solid tumor such as melanoma, head and neck, liver or kidney cancer.

This clone was recorded only once. The gene calls are TRBV13 and TRBJ2-2, with a weak D call TRBD2 (5 bases). The V end was cut by 1 base, the J end by 4 bases, with 19 bases between. The CDR3 length is 18 residues. Germline V lookup: CDR1 PRHDT, CDR2 FYEKMQ (reference sequence). The CDR3 nucleotides are TGTGCCAGCAGCTTAGAAGGTCAGCGGTTGACGAGCACCGGGGAGCTGTTTTTT. Translated: CASSLEGQRLTSTGELFF. The whole variable domain, remainder taken from reference TRBV13 and TRBJ2-2, is AAGVIQSPRHLIKEKRETATLKCYPIPRHDTVYWYQQGPGQDPQFLISFYEKMQSDKGSIPDRFSAQQFSDYHSELNMSSLELGDSALYFCASSLEGQRLTSTGELFFGEGSRLTVL.

This clone occurred once. The rearrangement uses TRBV11-2 and TRBJ1-2; TRBD1 matches 7 bases. V shed 1 base and J 4 bases; nucleotides not matched to a gene: 3. The CDR3 length is 14 residues. The germline CDR1 and CDR2 sequences are SGHAT and FQNNGV. In nucleotides, the CDR3 is TGTGCCAGCAGCTTAGCCGGGACAGTCTATGGCTACACCTTC. The encoded protein is CASSLAGTVYGYTF. Combining the CDR3 with reference TRBV11-2 and TRBJ1-2 gives the whole variable domain EAGVAQSPRYKIIEKRQSVAFWCNPISGHATLYWYQQILGQGPKLLIQFQNNGVVDDSQLPKDRFSAERLKGVDSTLKIQPAKLEDSAVYLCASSLAGTVYGYTFGSGTRLTVV.

V usage is TRBV11-2 and J usage is TRBJ2-7, with 10 bases identical to TRBD1. Trimming removed 5 bases from V and 5 bases from J; junction bases left unmatched: 6. The CDR3 has 14 residues. Germline assignment: CDR1 SGHAT and CDR2 FQNNGV. CDR3 amino acids: CASSGWDRGDEQYF. Here the CDR3 DNA reads TGTGCCAGCAGCGGCTGGGACAGGGGCGACGAGCAGTACTTC.

This clone turned up a few times. The sample holds other DNA sequences that translate to the same CDR3. The rearrangement joins TRBV27 to TRBJ2-6, with unresolved D. The CDR3 consists of 15 residues. Germline loops: CDR1 MNHEY, CDR2 SMNVEV (reference sequence). Between the trimmed V and J ends, which lost 1 base and 1 base, there was a span of 5 bases. Here the CDR3 reads CASSLLASGANVLTF. The DNA for the CDR3 is TGTGCCAGCAGTTTATTGGCTTCTGGGGCCAACGTCCTGACTTTC.

The J gene is TRBJ2-7, the V gene TRBV7-3; 8 bases agree with TRBD2. The ends lost 1 base at V and 0 bases at J; junction bases unmatched: 5. This CDR3 is built from 16 residues. CDR1 is SGHTA, CDR2 FQGTGA, per germline. CDR3 region: CASSLIAGGFSYEQYF. The DNA for the CDR3 is TGTGCCAGCAGCTTAATCGCGGGAGGTTTCTCCTACGAGCAGTACTTC.

V gene TRBV6-1 combines with J gene TRBJ1-2; a possible D gene is TRBD1 (6 bases). This CDR3 has 18 residues. Germline-derived CDR1 and CDR2 are MNHNS and SASEGT. V was trimmed by 1 base and J by 2 bases, leaving 20 bases between them. The CDR3: CASSEDRTVRAPNYGYTF. CDR3 nucleotide sequence: TGTGCCAGCAGTGAAGACCGGACAGTAAGGGCCCCGAACTATGGCTACACCTTC.

V usage is TRBV19 and J usage is TRBJ1-6; D may be TRBD1 (6 bases). V lost 6 bases, J lost 0 bases, and 15 bases lay in between. This CDR3 has 17 amino acids. Germline CDR1 LNHDA, CDR2 SQIVND (reference sequence). In DNA form, the CDR3 reads TGTGCCAGTAGGCAGATAGGGGGGAGCTCCTATAATTCACCCCTCCACTTT. Protein product: CASRQIGGSSYNSPLHF.

This chain joins TRBV11-2 and TRBJ2-7; weak D call: TRBD1 (6 bases). Trimming removed 1 base from V and 1 base from J, with 11 bases in between. CDR3 length equals 15 residues. Germline CDR1 and CDR2: SGHAT and FQNNGV. The CDR3 loop reads CASSLGPGQSYEQYF. In nucleotides, the CDR3 is TGTGCCAGCAGCTTAGGGCCGGGACAATCCTACGAGCAGTACTTC.

The chain carries TRBV7-2 and TRBJ1-1; no definite D call. Trimming took 0 bases from V and 7 from J, leaving 3 bases between them. This CDR3 region has 11 residues. Germline V gene sequence: CDR1 SGHTA, CDR2 FQGNSA. The CDR3 nucleotides are TGTGCCAGCAGCTTAGCTGTTGAAGCTTTCTTT. It translates to CASSLAVEAFF.